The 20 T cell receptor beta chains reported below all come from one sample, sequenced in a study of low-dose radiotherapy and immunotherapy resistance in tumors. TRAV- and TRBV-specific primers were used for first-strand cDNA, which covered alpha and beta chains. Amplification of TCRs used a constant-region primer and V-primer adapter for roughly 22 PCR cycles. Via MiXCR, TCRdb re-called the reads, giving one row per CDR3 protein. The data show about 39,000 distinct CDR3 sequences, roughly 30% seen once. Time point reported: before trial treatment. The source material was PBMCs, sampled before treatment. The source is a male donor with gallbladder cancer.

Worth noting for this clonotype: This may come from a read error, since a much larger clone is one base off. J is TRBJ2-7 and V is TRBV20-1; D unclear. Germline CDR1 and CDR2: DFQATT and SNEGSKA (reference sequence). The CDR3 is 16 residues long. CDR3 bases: TGCAGTGCTAGAGGGCTCTCGACCTACGCCTCCTGCGAGCAGTACTTC. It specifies CSARGLSTYASCEQYF.

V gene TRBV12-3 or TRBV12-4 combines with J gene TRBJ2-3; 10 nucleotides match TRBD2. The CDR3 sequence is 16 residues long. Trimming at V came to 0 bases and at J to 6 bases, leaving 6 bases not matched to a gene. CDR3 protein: CASSLALAGVGDTQYF. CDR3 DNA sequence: TGTGCCAGCAGTTTAGCGCTAGCGGGAGTTGGTGATACGCAGTATTTT.

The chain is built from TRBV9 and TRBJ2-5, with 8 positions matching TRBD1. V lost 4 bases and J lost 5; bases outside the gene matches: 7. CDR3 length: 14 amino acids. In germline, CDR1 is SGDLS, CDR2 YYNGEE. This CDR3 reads CASSITGGSETQYF. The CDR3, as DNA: TGTGCCAGCAGCATAACAGGGGGAAGCGAGACCCAGTACTTC.

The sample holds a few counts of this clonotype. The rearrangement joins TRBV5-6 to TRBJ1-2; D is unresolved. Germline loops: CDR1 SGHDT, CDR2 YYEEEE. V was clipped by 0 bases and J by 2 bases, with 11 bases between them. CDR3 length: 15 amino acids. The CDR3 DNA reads TGTGCCAGCAGCTTGGGCGACCGGGTGAACTATGGCTACACCTTC. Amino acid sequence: CASSLGDRVNYGYTF.

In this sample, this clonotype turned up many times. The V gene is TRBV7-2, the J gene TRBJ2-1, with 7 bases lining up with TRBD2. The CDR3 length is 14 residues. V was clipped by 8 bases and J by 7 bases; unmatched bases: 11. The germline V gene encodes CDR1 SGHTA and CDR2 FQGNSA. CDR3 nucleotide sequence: TGTGCCAGCCTACAAGGCGGGAGTAGTAATGAGCAGTTCTTC. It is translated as CASLQGGSSNEQFF.

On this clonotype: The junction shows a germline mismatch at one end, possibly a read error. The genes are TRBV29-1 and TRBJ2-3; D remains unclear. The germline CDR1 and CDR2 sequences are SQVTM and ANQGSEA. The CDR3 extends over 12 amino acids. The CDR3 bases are TGCAGCGTTTTACGTGGCACAGATACGCGGTATTTT. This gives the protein CSVLRGTDTRYF.

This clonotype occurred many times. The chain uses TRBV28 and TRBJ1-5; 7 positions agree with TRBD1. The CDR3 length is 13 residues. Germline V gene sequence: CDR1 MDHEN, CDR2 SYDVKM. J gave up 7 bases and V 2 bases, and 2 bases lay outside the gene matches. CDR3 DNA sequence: TGTGCCAGCAGTTTACAGGGGGGACAGCCCCAGCATTTT. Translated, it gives CASSLQGGQPQHF.

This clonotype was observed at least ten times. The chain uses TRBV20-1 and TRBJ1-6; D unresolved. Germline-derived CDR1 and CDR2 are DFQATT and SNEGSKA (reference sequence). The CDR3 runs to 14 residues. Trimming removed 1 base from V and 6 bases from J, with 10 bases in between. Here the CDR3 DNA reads TGCAGTGCTAGAGCGGCAAGTAGTAATTCACCCCTCCACTTT. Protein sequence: CSARAASSNSPLHF.

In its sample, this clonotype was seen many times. CDR3 coding DNA: TGTGCCAGCAAAATAGCGGGAGTATTGGATACGCAGTATTTT. Encoded protein: CASKIAGVLDTQYF. The J gene is TRBJ2-3, the V gene TRBV6-2 or TRBV6-3, with 9 nucleotides matching TRBD2. The V segment lost 7 bases and the J segment 6 bases; nucleotides outside the gene matches: 8. The CDR3 is made up of 14 amino acids. CDR1 and CDR2 from the germline V gene are MNHEY and SVGEGT.

CDR3 region: CSVASGMTDTQYF. The CDR3 DNA reads as TGCAGCGTTGCGAGCGGGATGACAGATACGCAGTATTTT. The chain uses TRBV29-1 and TRBJ2-3; 7 bases fit TRBD2. Trimming took 4 bases from V and 3 from J; bases not matched to a gene: 4. This CDR3 has 13 amino acids. Per the germline V gene, CDR1 is SQVTM and CDR2 is ANQGSEA.

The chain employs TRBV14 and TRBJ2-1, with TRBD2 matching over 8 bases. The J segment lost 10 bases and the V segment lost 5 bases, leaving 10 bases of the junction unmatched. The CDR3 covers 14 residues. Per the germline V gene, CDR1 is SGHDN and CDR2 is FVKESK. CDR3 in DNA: TGTGCCAGCAGCGGGCGGGGGGACCAGCGAGAGCAGTTCTTC. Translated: CASSGRGDQREQFF.

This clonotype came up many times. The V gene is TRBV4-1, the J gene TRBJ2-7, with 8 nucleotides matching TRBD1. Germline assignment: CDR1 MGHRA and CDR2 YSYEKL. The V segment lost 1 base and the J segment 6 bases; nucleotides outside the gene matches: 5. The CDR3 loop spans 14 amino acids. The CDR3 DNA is TGCGCCAGCAGCCAAGCAGGGGGCATCACCGAGCAGTACTTC. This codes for CASSQAGGITEQYF.

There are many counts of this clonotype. The CDR3 DNA is TGTGCCAGCAGCTTAGGTCCGGACGTCACCTACAATGAGCAGTTCTTC. Encoded protein: CASSLGPDVTYNEQFF. This chain joins TRBV7-2 and TRBJ2-1, with unresolved D. V lost 1 base and J lost 2, with 12 bases in between. CDR1 and CDR2 from the germline V gene are SGHTA and FQGNSA. The CDR3 contains 16 residues. The full variable domain, completed using reference TRBV7-2 and TRBJ2-1, is GAGVSQSPSNKVTEKGKDVELRCDPISGHTALYWYRQSLGQGLEFLIYFQGNSAPDKSGLPSDRFSAERTGGSVSTLTIQRTQQEDSAVYLCASSLGPDVTYNEQFFGPGTRLTVL.

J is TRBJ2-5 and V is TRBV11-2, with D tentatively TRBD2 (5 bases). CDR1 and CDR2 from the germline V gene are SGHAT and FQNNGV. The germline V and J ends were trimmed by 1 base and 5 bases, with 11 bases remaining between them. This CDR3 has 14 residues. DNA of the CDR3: TGTGCCAGCAGCTTAGTTCCTAGCTGGGAGACCCAGTACTTC. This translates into CASSLVPSWETQYF.

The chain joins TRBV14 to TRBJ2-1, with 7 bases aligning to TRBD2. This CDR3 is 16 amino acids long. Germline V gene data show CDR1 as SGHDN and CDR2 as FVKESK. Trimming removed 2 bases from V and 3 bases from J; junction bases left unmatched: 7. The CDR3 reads CASSQLTSSYYNEQFF. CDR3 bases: TGTGCCAGCAGCCAACTGACTAGCTCCTACTACAATGAGCAGTTCTTC.

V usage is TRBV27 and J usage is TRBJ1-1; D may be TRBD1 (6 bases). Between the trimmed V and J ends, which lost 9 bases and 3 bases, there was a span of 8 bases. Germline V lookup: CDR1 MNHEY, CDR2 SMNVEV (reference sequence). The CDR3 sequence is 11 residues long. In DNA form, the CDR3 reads TGTGCCAGTACAGGGTACACTGAAGCTTTCTTT. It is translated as CASTGYTEAFF.

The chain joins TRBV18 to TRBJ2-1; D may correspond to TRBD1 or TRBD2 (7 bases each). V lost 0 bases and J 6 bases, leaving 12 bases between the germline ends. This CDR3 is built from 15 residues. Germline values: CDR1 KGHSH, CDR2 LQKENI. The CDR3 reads CASSPPTGEGNEQFF. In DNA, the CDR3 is TGTGCCAGCTCACCACCCACAGGGGAGGGCAATGAGCAGTTCTTC.

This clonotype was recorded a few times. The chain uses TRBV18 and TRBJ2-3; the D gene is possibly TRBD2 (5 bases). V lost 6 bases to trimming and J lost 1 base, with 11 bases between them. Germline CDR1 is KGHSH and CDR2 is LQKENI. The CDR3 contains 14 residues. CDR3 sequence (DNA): TGTGCCAGCTCCGGGAACCCGGGCACAGATACGCAGTATTTT. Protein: CASSGNPGTDTQYF.

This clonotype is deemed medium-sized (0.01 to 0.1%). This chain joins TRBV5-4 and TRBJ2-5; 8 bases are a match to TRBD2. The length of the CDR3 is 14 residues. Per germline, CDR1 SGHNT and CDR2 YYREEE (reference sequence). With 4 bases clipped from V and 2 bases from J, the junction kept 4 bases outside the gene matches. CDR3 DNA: TGTGCCAGCAGCCCTGGACTAGCTCAAGAGACCCAGTACTTC. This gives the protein CASSPGLAQETQYF.

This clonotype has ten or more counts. CDR3 protein: CASSSSIQGAGQPQHF. The CDR3 DNA sequence: TGTGCCAGCAGCTCCAGTATACAGGGGGCAGGCCAGCCCCAGCATTTT. The chain employs TRBV11-2 and TRBJ1-5; 9 bases line up with TRBD1. This CDR3 contains 16 residues. V shed 4 bases and J 7 bases; nucleotides not matched to a gene: 11. CDR1 is SGHAT, CDR2 FQNNGV, per germline.